This T cell receptor beta chain was obtained from a study of memory CD4+ T cells and cytomegalovirus serostatus. The sort gate was single viable CD3+CD4+CD8-CD45RO+ cells for memory CD4+ T cells. Donors' CMV status reflects serum IgG against pp150, pp28, p38, p52. Here immunoSEQ multiplex PCR was the method, and the copy in TCRdb shows in-frame clones only, minus some. The sample consists of tens of thousands of clones, more than 60% of them appearing once. On this clone: Its cognate antigen is unknown.

This CDR3 contains 13 residues. V was cut by 4 bases and J by 2 bases, with 11 bases left in between. CDR1 is SQVTM and CDR2 is ANQGSEA in the germline V gene. Notes on the study in general: Each of 65 to 70 CMV-associated TCRbeta sequences occurred in one to five individuals.

The sample taken for sequencing was memory CD4+ T cells from blood. V is TRBV29-1 and J is TRBJ1-1; D is perhaps TRBD1 (5 bases). The TCR sequence derives from an adult in good health and CMV-seronegative. The DNA for the CDR3 is TGCAGCGTTGTAGGCAGGGTTAACACTGAAGCTTTCTTT. This gives the protein CSVVGRVNTEAFF.